The clone carrying this T cell receptor beta chain was seen only a few times. The antigen is not known. The sample is drawn from a study of spatial heterogeneity in lung cancer. Findings of the study overall: The study found ubiquitous expanded tumor TCRs in blood more at resection than follow-up.

TCRdb itself ran the 5' RACE reads through MiXCR, one entry per CDR3 protein. The sample lists tens of thousands of distinct CDR3 sequences, less than 5.5% occurring once. Time point described: sample taken at primary tumor resection. Extraction of whole RNA from tumor, nontumor lung or frozen PBMC preceded unsorted sequencing. Samples were obtained from approximately 72 donors, all untreated early-stage non-small cell lung cancer patients. CDR1 SGHTA and CDR2 FQGNSA come from the germline V gene. V lost 5 bases and J 1 base, leaving 15 bases between the germline ends. The CDR3 totals 16 residues. Sequencing was performed on PBMCs, taken at surgery. The chain has TRBV7-2 and TRBJ1-5, with D possibly TRBD1 on 5 matching bases. This TCR came from a female donor with early-stage non-small cell lung cancer. Here the CDR3 reads CASSLLGRESNQPQHF. CDR3 nucleotides: TGTGCCAGCAGCCTTTTGGGGCGCGAGAGCAATCAGCCCCAGCATTTT.